This TCR beta chain was retrieved from a study of blood T cell repertoires in COVID-19. Across the study: Spain, Italy and the United States supplied samples that represented acute and convalescent COVID-19.

TCRdb's copy holds only in-frame clones and misses some; the assay was immunoSEQ multiplex PCR. The table lists under 150,000 clones, roughly 84% of them singletons. Deletions cut 8 bases from V and 6 bases from J, with 17 bases between. Per the germline V gene, CDR1 is MNHEY and CDR2 is SMNVEV (reference sequence). The CDR3 is made up of 13 amino acids. The sample comprised PBMCs or T cells enriched from blood (not recorded which). This chain links TRBV27 with TRBJ2-7; the D gene is possibly TRBD1 (5 bases). The origin of this receptor is a woman aged 45-65 years who had been exposed to COVID-19. The CDR3 DNA follows: TGTGCCAGCGCTGAGCCTCAGGGCCGCGAGCAGTACTTC. It is translated as CASAEPQGREQYF.